Each of the 11 T cell receptor beta chains below was sequenced from the same sample in a study of cytomegalovirus exposure and HLA in healthy donors. Primers for the PCR totalled 60 Vbeta and 13 Jbeta. This table comes from immunoSEQ multiplex PCR, and its TCRdb copy is limited to in-frame clones, with some not included. The table shows fewer than 200,000 clones, with 10% to 15% occurring only once. Sequencing was performed on PBMCs. The source of these receptors is a man aged 45-65 years in good health and CMV-seropositive.

This clone appeared a few times. The chain is built from TRBV4-1 and TRBJ2-7, with TRBD2 matching over 8 bases. The germline CDR1 and CDR2 sequences are MGHRA and YSYEKL. V shed 4 bases and J 2 bases; nucleotides not matched to a gene: 4. This CDR3 is built from 14 residues. The CDR3 is CASSPTSGPYEQYF. The CDR3 DNA sequence: TGCGCCAGCAGCCCAACTAGCGGCCCCTACGAGCAGTACTTC.

The chain carries TRBV7-9 and TRBJ1-4, with TRBD1 as a possible D gene (5 bases). The CDR3 length is 16 residues. The germline gives CDR1 SEHNR, CDR2 FQNEAQ (reference sequence). Trimming pared 5 bases from V and 4 bases from J, leaving 17 bases between. The DNA for the CDR3 is TGTGCCAGCAGCATCGACAGCCAGCGCCTTAATGAAAAACTGTTTTTT. This encodes CASSIDSQRLNEKLFF. The entire variable domain, with the rest obtained from reference TRBV7-9 and TRBJ1-4, is as follows: DTGVSQNPRHKITKRGQNVTFRCDPISEHNRLYWYRQTLGQGPEFLTYFQNEAQLEKSRLLSDRFSAERPKGSFSTLEIQRTEQGDSAMYLCASSIDSQRLNEKLFFGSGTQLSVL.

This clone was counted only a few times. This chain uses TRBV7-2 with TRBJ2-3; D gene ambiguous. The ends were cut back, 0 bases at V and 10 bases at J, with 8 bases in the middle. Germline V gives CDR1 SGHTA, CDR2 FQGNSA. The CDR3 has 12 residues. The CDR3 is CASSLATTSQYF. Written as DNA, the CDR3 is TGTGCCAGCAGCTTAGCAACTACTTCGCAGTATTTT.

There are a few counts of this clone. The chain couples TRBV5-1 to TRBJ1-2, with a weak D call TRBD1 (5 bases). Trimming left V 4 bases short and J 3 bases short, with 19 bases between. The germline V gene encodes CDR1 SGHRS and CDR2 YFSETQ. CDR3 length: 16 amino acids. DNA for the CDR3: TGCGCCAGCAGCGCGTACTTCCAGGGTATGGACTATGGCTACACCTTC. It specifies CASSAYFQGMDYGYTF.

The CDR3 DNA follows: TGTGCCAGCAGCTTGGGTGGGGGCGAAGGCTATGGCTACACCTTC. It translates to CASSLGGGEGYGYTF. The rearrangement joins TRBV5-8 to TRBJ1-2; tentatively, D is TRBD1 (6 bases). The germline CDR1 and CDR2 sequences are SGHTS and YDEGEE. V dropped 0 bases and J dropped 4 bases, with 13 bases sitting between them. The CDR3 totals 15 residues.

In its sample, this clone was seen a few times. The rearrangement links TRBV27 to TRBJ2-6, with 10 bases identical to TRBD1. The CDR3 is 17 residues long. The germline gives CDR1 MNHEY, CDR2 SMNVEV (reference sequence). V lost 5 bases, J lost 1 base, and 5 bases stayed unmatched. The CDR3, as DNA: TGTGCCAGCAGTCTCCGACAGGGGGCATCTGGGGCCAACGTCCTGACTTTC. Protein sequence: CASSLRQGASGANVLTF.

The chain joins TRBV30 to TRBJ2-5; 9 bases agree with TRBD1. The CDR3 sequence is 14 residues long. J was trimmed by 7 bases and V by 0 bases; bases with no gene match: 6. Germline CDR1 and CDR2: GTSNPN and SVGIG (reference sequence). DNA of the CDR3: TGTGCCTGGAGTGTGCGGGACAGGGTGGGGACCCAGTACTTC. Its translation is CAWSVRDRVGTQYF. The whole variable domain, remainder taken from reference TRBV30 and TRBJ2-5, is SQTIHQWPATLVQPVGSPLSLECTVEGTSNPNLYWYRQAAGRGLQLLFYSVGIGQISSEVPQNLSASRPQDRQFILSSKKLLLSDSGFYLCAWSVRDRVGTQYFGPGTRLLVL.

CDR3: CASSARAGTIYF. In DNA, the CDR3 is TGCGCCAGCAGCGCGAGAGCGGGCACCATATATTTT. The rearrangement links TRBV5-1 to TRBJ1-3; D is ambiguous. The CDR3 has 12 residues. V was pared by 4 bases and J by 9 bases, with 11 bases between. Germline CDR1 is SGHRS and CDR2 is YFSETQ.

This clone was picked up a small number of times. The V call is TRBV6-1, the J call TRBJ1-2, with TRBD1 identical over 7 bases. Germline lookup yields CDR1 MNHNS and CDR2 SASEGT. The trim removed 8 bases at V and 3 bases at J, leaving 6 bases unmatched. The CDR3 has 13 residues. The DNA for the CDR3 is TGTGCCAGCCGAGACAGGGTTTACTATGGCTACACCTTC. Protein sequence: CASRDRVYYGYTF.

CDR3 bases: TGCGCCAGCACCCGGGGGGAAGGAGAGACCCAGTACTTC. This translates into CASTRGEGETQYF. This chain joins TRBV10-2 and TRBJ2-5, with 7 positions matching TRBD2. Germline CDR1 WSHSY, CDR2 SAAADI. This CDR3 has 13 residues. The junction had 6 bases not matched to a gene; V was cut back by 7 bases and J by 4 bases.

This clone was counted only a few times. V and J are TRBV23-1 and TRBJ1-3; 10 bases are a match to TRBD1. Being an ORF, TRBV23-1 has a function that is uncertain. V shed 1 base, J shed 5 bases, and the junction held 5 bases outside the gene matches. This CDR3 is built from 16 residues. CDR3 region: CASSQWRTGGRNTIYF. The CDR3, as DNA: TGCGCCAGCAGTCAATGGAGGACAGGGGGACGAAACACCATATATTTT.